The source of this T cell receptor (beta chain) is a study of beta chain features in type 1 diabetes. This CDR3 contains 15 residues. Germline V gene data show CDR1 as MNHEY and CDR2 as SVGAGI. V dropped 1 base and J dropped 4; count of bases not matched to a gene: 5. Since all of the isolated RNA was reverse transcribed, expressed TCRB transcripts were what got sequenced. Clones were read by immunoSEQ multiplex PCR, and TCRdb kept only the in-frame ones, dropping some. The data contain around 200,000 clones, more than 10% of them singletons. The source material was central memory CD4+ T cells from blood. The chain joins TRBV6-5 to TRBJ2-7; 9 bases align to TRBD1. This receptor was obtained from a woman aged 18 to 35 in good health. The DNA of the CDR3 is TGTGCCAGCAGTTACTTGGGACAGGGTGGATACGAGCAGTACTTC. Encoded protein: CASSYLGQGGYEQYF.